These T cell receptor beta chains were read from a single sample in a study of blood T cell repertoires in COVID-19. The data were produced by immunoSEQ multiplex PCR, yet TCRdb's version contains in-frame clones alone and is incomplete. Of some 87,000 clones detected, approximately 80% appear once; the ten largest clones hold approximately 22%. The sequencing input was peripheral blood. The receptor source for this set is a human donor in a cohort sampled during active COVID-19. The CDR3 runs from the conserved cysteine through the conserved F or W. A D gene is named only where the DNA matches it firmly. Clone size is shown for a subset of rows, as once, few, many or a class of expanded clone.

J: TRBJ2-7; size: .; V: TRBV5-1; D: TRBD2; DNA: TGCGCCAGCAGCTTGGCGGCGGGGGGGCCCTACGAGCAGTACTTC; CDR3: CASSLAAGGPYEQYF
J: TRBJ2-5; size: .; V: TRBV6-1; D: .; DNA: TGTGCCAGCAGTGAAGGATTCGGAGTGGAGACCCAGTACTTC; CDR3: CASSEGFGVETQYF
J: TRBJ1-2; size: .; V: TRBV29-1; D: TRBD1; DNA: TGCAGCGTTGAAACCGGGACAGGGGGCGATGGCTACACCTTC; CDR3: CSVETGTGGDGYTF
J: TRBJ2-4; size: .; V: TRBV28; D: .; DNA: TGTGCCACCAACCGCCCAGGGGCCCAAAACATTCAGTACTTC; CDR3: CATNRPGAQNIQYF
J: TRBJ1-1; size: once; V: TRBV6-5; D: TRBD1; DNA: TGTGCCAGCAGTTACCGTGGGACAGTTAACGAAGCTTTCTTT; CDR3: CASSYRGTVNEAFF
J: TRBJ2-1; size: .; V: TRBV24-1; D: TRBD1; DNA: TGTGCCACCAGGGGGACAGAAGGACACAATGAGCAGTTCTTC; CDR3: CATRGTEGHNEQFF
J: TRBJ2-7; size: many; V: TRBV19; D: .; DNA: TGTGCCAGTAGTAGGGCCCAATCCCACGAGCAGTACTTC; CDR3: CASSRAQSHEQYF
J: TRBJ2-5; size: .; V: TRBV7-8; D: TRBD2; DNA: TGTGCCAGCAGCCGTGGTACTAGCGGGAGGGAAGAGACCCAGTACTTC; CDR3: CASSRGTSGREETQYF
J: TRBJ1-5; size: .; V: TRBV5-8; D: .; DNA: TGTGCCAGCACACGGTATAATCAGCCCCAGCATTTT; CDR3: CASTRYNQPQHF
J: TRBJ1-1; size: few; V: TRBV7-9; D: .; DNA: TGTGCCAGCAGCTTTACGGGGAGGAACACTGAAGCTTTCTTT; CDR3: CASSFTGRNTEAFF
J: TRBJ1-3; size: .; V: TRBV4-1; D: .; DNA: TGCGCCAGCAGCCAAGGTGGGGCGCAGGGAAACACCATATATTTT; CDR3: CASSQGGAQGNTIYF
J: TRBJ1-1; size: once; V: TRBV2; D: .; DNA: TGTGCCAGCAGTAAGGGGGAGATAGCTGAAGCTTTCTTT; CDR3: CASSKGEIAEAFF
J: TRBJ1-5; size: .; V: TRBV19; D: TRBD1; DNA: TGTGCCAGTAGCCGGGGACAGGGTGGACAGCCCCAGCATTTT; CDR3: CASSRGQGGQPQHF
J: TRBJ1-2; size: .; V: TRBV28; D: .; DNA: TGTGCCAGCGACTGGCGGGGGCGGTCCTATGGCTACACCTTC; CDR3: CASDWRGRSYGYTF
J: TRBJ2-3; size: few; V: TRBV12-5; D: .; DNA: TGTGCTAGTGGTTTACAGGGACGTACAGATACGCAGTATTTT; CDR3: CASGLQGRTDTQYF
J: TRBJ2-1; size: .; V: TRBV5-1; D: .; DNA: TGCGCCAGCAGCTTGGTGCCCCTCCAAGGTCCCATACGGGAGAGGAGCTCCTACAATGAGCAGTTCTTC; CDR3: CASSLVPLQGPIRERSSYNEQFF
J: TRBJ1-1; size: .; V: TRBV19; D: .; DNA: TGTGCCAGTAGTATAGTGAACGGGGGCACTGAAGCTTTCTTT; CDR3: CASSIVNGGTEAFF
J: TRBJ2-1; size: .; V: TRBV7-6; D: TRBD2; DNA: TGTGCCAGCAGCTTAGTCGACCGCGGGGGCAATGAGCAGTTCTTC; CDR3: CASSLVDRGGNEQFF
J: TRBJ2-7; size: .; V: TRBV10-2; D: TRBD2; DNA: TGCGCCAGCAGTGGACTAGCGGGAGGTACCTACGAGCAGTACTTC; CDR3: CASSGLAGGTYEQYF
J: TRBJ2-7; size: .; V: TRBV24-1; D: .; DNA: TGTGCCACCAGTCTCAAACAGGTTACCTACGAGCAGTACTTC; CDR3: CATSLKQVTYEQYF
J: TRBJ1-2; size: .; V: TRBV3-1/TRBV3-2; D: .; DNA: TGTGCCAGCAGCCGATTAAACGAAGGGGGTGGCTACACCTTC; CDR3: CASSRLNEGGGYTF
J: TRBJ2-3; size: once; V: TRBV19; D: TRBD2; DNA: TGTGCCAGTAGTATAAGGCTAGCGGGAGCTGATACGCAGTATTTT; CDR3: CASSIRLAGADTQYF
J: TRBJ1-2; size: .; V: TRBV12-3/TRBV12-4; D: .; DNA: TGTGCCAGCAGTTTCTCCAGCTATGGCTACACCTTC; CDR3: CASSFSSYGYTF
J: TRBJ2-7; size: .; V: TRBV24-1; D: TRBD2; DNA: TGTGCCACCAGTGTCGGGACTAGCGGGACCTACGAGCAGTACTTC; CDR3: CATSVGTSGTYEQYF
J: TRBJ2-7; size: few; V: TRBV7-2; D: .; DNA: TGTGCCAGCAGCTTTTTGGACAGCTCCTACGAGCAGTACTTC; CDR3: CASSFLDSSYEQYF
J: TRBJ1-2; size: few; V: TRBV5-1; D: .; DNA: TGCGCCAGCAGCTTGGGTCAGAACTATGGCTACACCTTC; CDR3: CASSLGQNYGYTF
J: TRBJ1-1; size: .; V: TRBV2; D: .; DNA: TGTGCCAGCAGTAAAGGAGTTAACACTGAAGCTTTCTTT; CDR3: CASSKGVNTEAFF
J: TRBJ2-7; size: .; V: TRBV2; D: .; DNA: TGTGCCACCTCTAGCACCTCCTACGAGCAGTACTTC; CDR3: CATSSTSYEQYF
J: TRBJ2-1; size: .; V: TRBV6-1; D: TRBD2; DNA: TGTGCCAGCAGTGAGGAAGCGGGAGGACCCTACAATGAGCAGTTCTTC; CDR3: CASSEEAGGPYNEQFF
J: TRBJ1-5; size: few; V: TRBV6-6; D: TRBD1; DNA: TGTGCCAGCAGTGGGACAGGGTTCGGCAATCAGCCCCAGCATTTT; CDR3: CASSGTGFGNQPQHF
J: TRBJ1-1; size: .; V: TRBV7-9; D: TRBD1; DNA: TGTGCCAGCAGCCTCGGACAGGGGTCCACTGAAGCTTTCTTT; CDR3: CASSLGQGSTEAFF
J: TRBJ1-5; size: .; V: TRBV11-2; D: .; DNA: TGTGCCAGCAGCTTAGATTTTCGCGAGCCCCAGCATTTT; CDR3: CASSLDFREPQHF
J: TRBJ1-1; size: .; V: TRBV11-3; D: TRBD1; DNA: TGTGCCAGCAGCCCGGGACAGGGGACCACTGAAGCTTTCTTT; CDR3: CASSPGQGTTEAFF
J: TRBJ1-2; size: .; V: TRBV6-1; D: .; DNA: TGTGCCAGCAGTGAATTGGTCGGGGTGTCTTCTGGCTACACCTTC; CDR3: CASSELVGVSSGYTF
J: TRBJ2-2; size: once; V: TRBV3-1/TRBV3-2; D: TRBD1; DNA: TGTGCCAGCAATTGGGACAGGGGGCTGGGGGAGCTGTTTTTT; CDR3: CASNWDRGLGELFF
J: TRBJ2-7; size: .; V: TRBV3-1/TRBV3-2; D: .; DNA: TGTGCCAGCAGAGATCTAGCGACCTACGAGCAGTACTTC; CDR3: CASRDLATYEQYF
J: TRBJ2-7; size: .; V: TRBV2; D: TRBD2; DNA: TGTGCCAGCAGTGAAGGCGGGAGGAACGGCTACGAGCAGTACTTC; CDR3: CASSEGGRNGYEQYF
J: TRBJ1-5; size: .; V: TRBV18; D: TRBD1; DNA: TGTGCCAGCTCACCACCGACAGGGCTTGGTCAGCCCCAGCATTTT; CDR3: CASSPPTGLGQPQHF